This is a list of T cell receptor beta chains from one sample in a study of blood T cell repertoires in COVID-19. Produced via immunoSEQ multiplex PCR; TCRdb's table is partial and in-frame only. This sample has about 80,000 clones, with 90% to 95% found just once. The sequencing sample was made of peripheral blood. The source is a woman aged 45-65 years in a cohort sampled during active COVID-19. Both conserved end residues are part of each CDR3. A D gene is named only where the DNA matches it firmly. The size field is filled for only some rows; it gives once, few, many or a size class.

CDR3 protein: CASKLARTDTQYF
CDR3 DNA: TGTGCCAGCAAGTTAGCCCGAACAGATACGCAGTATTTT
J gene: TRBJ2-3
D gene: -
clone size: -
V gene: TRBV2

CDR3 protein: CASSEEGVRYNEQFF
CDR3 DNA: TGTGCCAGCAGCGAAGAAGGAGTCCGCTACAATGAGCAGTTCTTC
J gene: TRBJ2-1
D gene: -
clone size: once
V gene: TRBV9

CDR3 protein: CASSRRDSSGNTIYF
CDR3 DNA: TGTGCCAGCAGTAGACGGGACAGCTCTGGAAACACCATATATTTT
J gene: TRBJ1-3
D gene: TRBD1
clone size: -
V gene: TRBV6-5

CDR3 protein: CAWNSDRVRTEAFF
CDR3 DNA: TGTGCCTGGAACTCCGACAGGGTAAGGACTGAAGCTTTCTTT
J gene: TRBJ1-1
D gene: TRBD1
clone size: -
V gene: TRBV30

CDR3 protein: CASSPRDSSNSPLHF
CDR3 DNA: TGTGCCAGCTCACCACGTGACAGTTCTAATTCACCCCTCCACTTT
J gene: TRBJ1-6
D gene: -
clone size: -
V gene: TRBV18

CDR3 protein: CASSLPAGQRKTYEQYF
CDR3 DNA: TGTGCCAGCAGCTTACCCGCGGGACAGAGGAAAACCTACGAGCAGTACTTC
J gene: TRBJ2-7
D gene: -
clone size: -
V gene: TRBV7-4

CDR3 protein: CASSLNGQGYGYTF
CDR3 DNA: TGTGCCAGCAGCTTGAACGGACAGGGTTATGGCTACACCTTC
J gene: TRBJ1-2
D gene: TRBD1
clone size: -
V gene: TRBV5-5

CDR3 protein: CASSLVTSINTGELFF
CDR3 DNA: TGCGCCAGCAGCTTGGTGACTAGCATAAACACCGGGGAGCTGTTTTTT
J gene: TRBJ2-2
D gene: TRBD2
clone size: -
V gene: TRBV5-1

CDR3 protein: CASSIGGTPYEQYF
CDR3 DNA: TGTGCCAGCAGTATAGGAGGGACCCCCTACGAGCAGTACTTC
J gene: TRBJ2-7
D gene: -
clone size: -
V gene: TRBV28

CDR3 protein: CASSLAVGRGDQPQHF
CDR3 DNA: TGTGCCAGCAGCTTAGCGGTCGGCAGGGGTGATCAGCCCCAGCATTTT
J gene: TRBJ1-5
D gene: -
clone size: -
V gene: TRBV7-2

CDR3 protein: CASSPWPSRLVYEQYF
CDR3 DNA: TGTGCCAGCAGCCCGTGGCCATCGCGACTGGTCTACGAGCAGTACTTC
J gene: TRBJ2-7
D gene: -
clone size: -
V gene: TRBV12-1

CDR3 protein: CASSLGGQGQETQYF
CDR3 DNA: TGTGCCAGCAGCTTAGGGGGACAGGGCCAAGAGACCCAGTACTTC
J gene: TRBJ2-5
D gene: TRBD1
clone size: once
V gene: TRBV11-2

CDR3 protein: CASSREQGSETQYF
CDR3 DNA: TGCGCCAGCAGCCGAGAACAGGGTTCAGAGACCCAGTACTTC
J gene: TRBJ2-5
D gene: -
clone size: -
V gene: TRBV4-1

CDR3 protein: CASSQVQGHSTDTQYF
CDR3 DNA: TGTGCCAGCAGCCAAGTTCAGGGACACAGCACAGATACGCAGTATTTT
J gene: TRBJ2-3
D gene: -
clone size: -
V gene: TRBV3-1/TRBV3-2

CDR3 protein: CASSQTGEQYF
CDR3 DNA: TGTGCCAGCAGCCAGACAGGGGAGCAGTACTTC
J gene: TRBJ2-7
D gene: TRBD1
clone size: -
V gene: TRBV4-2

CDR3 protein: CASSLSSSEGYTF
CDR3 DNA: TGCGCCAGCAGCTTGTCGTCAAGTGAGGGCTACACCTTC
J gene: TRBJ1-2
D gene: -
clone size: -
V gene: TRBV5-1

CDR3 protein: CASSLDSNYGYTF
CDR3 DNA: TGTGCCAGCTCACTGGACAGTAACTATGGCTACACCTTC
J gene: TRBJ1-2
D gene: -
clone size: once
V gene: TRBV18

CDR3 protein: CASSLWRPGTGDNQPQHF
CDR3 DNA: TGTGCCAGCAGTTTATGGCGTCCCGGGACAGGGGACAATCAGCCCCAGCATTTT
J gene: TRBJ1-5
D gene: TRBD1
clone size: -
V gene: TRBV28

CDR3 protein: CASSYDRGTEAFF
CDR3 DNA: TGTGCCAGCAGTTACGACAGGGGGACTGAAGCTTTCTTT
J gene: TRBJ1-1
D gene: TRBD1
clone size: few
V gene: TRBV12-3/TRBV12-4

CDR3 protein: CASSPGQGAGQPQHF
CDR3 DNA: TGTGCCAGCAGTCCGGGACAGGGGGCAGGTCAGCCCCAGCATTTT
J gene: TRBJ1-5
D gene: TRBD1
clone size: -
V gene: TRBV28

CDR3 protein: CASSLESEETQYF
CDR3 DNA: TGTGCCAGCAGCTTGGAAAGCGAAGAGACCCAGTACTTC
J gene: TRBJ2-5
D gene: -
clone size: -
V gene: TRBV7-8

CDR3 protein: CASSSGQGATEAFF
CDR3 DNA: TGCGCCAGCAGCTCCGGACAGGGGGCCACTGAAGCTTTCTTT
J gene: TRBJ1-1
D gene: TRBD1
clone size: -
V gene: TRBV5-1

CDR3 protein: CASNTSPGAVIEQYF
CDR3 DNA: TGCGCCAGCAATACATCCCCGGGAGCGGTTATAGAGCAGTACTTC
J gene: TRBJ2-7
D gene: -
clone size: -
V gene: TRBV5-1

CDR3 protein: CASGGTGDQPQHF
CDR3 DNA: TGTGCTAGTGGTGGTACAGGGGATCAGCCCCAGCATTTT
J gene: TRBJ1-5
D gene: TRBD1
clone size: -
V gene: TRBV12-5

CDR3 protein: CASSRRLAPTDTQYF
CDR3 DNA: TGTGCCAGCAGTAGGCGACTAGCCCCCACAGATACGCAGTATTTT
J gene: TRBJ2-3
D gene: TRBD2
clone size: -
V gene: TRBV6-2/TRBV6-3

CDR3 protein: CASSRDRGPSQYF
CDR3 DNA: TGTGCCAGTAGTAGGGACAGGGGGCCGAGCCAGTACTTC
J gene: TRBJ2-5
D gene: TRBD1
clone size: -
V gene: TRBV19

CDR3 protein: CASSKTGLAGGRYEQYF
CDR3 DNA: TGCGCCAGCAGCAAAACCGGACTAGCGGGAGGGAGGTACGAGCAGTACTTC
J gene: TRBJ2-7
D gene: TRBD2
clone size: once
V gene: TRBV5-1

CDR3 protein: CASSPPYGGGDGKLFF
CDR3 DNA: TGTGCCAGCTCACCTCCTTATGGCGGGGGTGACGGAAAACTGTTTTTT
J gene: TRBJ1-4
D gene: -
clone size: -
V gene: TRBV18

CDR3 protein: CASSNDRGSYEQYF
CDR3 DNA: TGCGCCAGCAGTAATGACAGGGGCTCCTACGAGCAGTACTTC
J gene: TRBJ2-7
D gene: TRBD1
clone size: -
V gene: TRBV5-1

CDR3 protein: CASSYTGYGYTF
CDR3 DNA: TGTGCCAGCAGTTACACTGGCTATGGCTACACCTTC
J gene: TRBJ1-2
D gene: -
clone size: -
V gene: TRBV6-2/TRBV6-3

CDR3 protein: CASSTRLAGVINEQFF
CDR3 DNA: TGTGCCAGCAGCACCAGACTAGCGGGAGTGATCAATGAGCAGTTCTTC
J gene: TRBJ2-1
D gene: TRBD2
clone size: -
V gene: TRBV7-9

CDR3 protein: CASSSTGGQETQYF
CDR3 DNA: TGCGCCAGCAGCTCGACAGGGGGACAAGAGACCCAGTACTTC
J gene: TRBJ2-5
D gene: TRBD1
clone size: -
V gene: TRBV5-1

CDR3 protein: CATSDLSLARNEQFF
CDR3 DNA: TGTGCCACCAGTGATTTAAGTCTAGCCCGCAATGAGCAGTTCTTC
J gene: TRBJ2-1
D gene: -
clone size: -
V gene: TRBV24-1

CDR3 protein: CASSGQGNYGYTF
CDR3 DNA: TGTGCCAGCAGCGGACAGGGGAACTATGGCTACACCTTC
J gene: TRBJ1-2
D gene: TRBD1
clone size: once
V gene: TRBV6-4

CDR3 protein: CASSPSAGSPLHF
CDR3 DNA: TGTGCCAGCTCACCAAGCGCGGGGTCACCCCTCCACTTT
J gene: TRBJ1-6
D gene: -
clone size: -
V gene: TRBV18

CDR3 protein: CASSPEGQLPSGNTIYF
CDR3 DNA: TGTGCCAGCAGCCCCGAAGGACAGCTCCCCTCTGGAAACACCATATATTTT
J gene: TRBJ1-3
D gene: -
clone size: -
V gene: TRBV3-1/TRBV3-2

CDR3 protein: CSALGGQTGETQYF
CDR3 DNA: TGCAGCGCCTTGGGGGGGCAAACGGGAGAGACCCAGTACTTC
J gene: TRBJ2-5
D gene: -
clone size: -
V gene: TRBV29-1

CDR3 protein: CASSVGTGVDNEQFF
CDR3 DNA: TGTGCCAGCAGCGTAGGTACAGGGGTTGACAATGAGCAGTTCTTC
J gene: TRBJ2-1
D gene: TRBD1
clone size: -
V gene: TRBV9

CDR3 protein: CASTPLGTGGYEQFF
CDR3 DNA: TGTGCCAGCACCCCACTAGGGACAGGGGGCTATGAGCAGTTCTTC
J gene: TRBJ2-1
D gene: TRBD1
clone size: -
V gene: TRBV14

CDR3 protein: CASSLGQGTNEKLFF
CDR3 DNA: TGTGCCAGCAGCCTAGGACAGGGGACTAATGAAAAACTGTTTTTT
J gene: TRBJ1-4
D gene: TRBD1
clone size: -
V gene: TRBV7-6